This TCR beta chain was sequenced for a study of OX40 agonist ivuxolimab in advanced cancers. Study as a whole: Patients received ivuxolimab, an agonistic anti-OX40 (CD134) antibody.

TCRdb keeps only in-frame clones here, not all; method: immunoSEQ multiplex PCR. The sample shows roughly 60,000 clones, 80% to 95% of them seen only once. The CDR3 extends over 13 amino acids. Trimming took 5 bases from V and 7 from J; bases not matched to a gene: 7. CDR1 is SGHTA, CDR2 FQGNSA, per germline. The receptor comes from an adult with an advanced solid tumor such as melanoma, head and neck, liver or kidney cancer. V usage is TRBV7-2 and J usage is TRBJ2-5, with 7 bases aligning to TRBD1. This specimen was CD4+ or CD8+ T cells sorted from blood, taken in a trial of the OX40 agonist ivuxolimab. CDR3 protein: CASSNRQGGTQYF. CDR3 nucleotide sequence: TGTGCCAGCAGCAACCGACAGGGTGGGACCCAGTACTTC.